These 12 T cell receptor beta chains originate from one sample sequenced in a study of T-cell reconstitution after alpha-beta-depleted transplantation in children. Molecular barcoding with unique molecular identifiers was used for the TCRbeta library. TCRdb redid the calling of the PCR reads with MiXCR, one entry per CDR3 protein. The sample yields roughly 500,000 distinct CDR3 sequences, around 12% seen once. Specimen: PBMCs from the stem cell graft donor, collected from the stem cell graft. The receptor set was obtained from a human donor who donated a stem cell graft to a child with combined immunodeficiency.

There are many counts of this clonotype. This chain connects TRBV6-5 to TRBJ2-1, with 8 nucleotides matching TRBD2. V dropped 4 bases and J dropped 8; count of bases not matched to a gene: 10. Germline values: CDR1 MNHEY, CDR2 SVGAGI. The CDR3 consists of 15 residues. For the CDR3, the DNA is TGTGCCAGCAGTTCCTTAGCGGGATCGGGCGATGAGCAGTTCTTC. It specifies CASSSLAGSGDEQFF.

This clonotype has a count of ten or more. This rearrangement joins TRBV12-3 or TRBV12-4 to TRBJ2-1, with D perhaps matching TRBD2 (6 bases). Trimming shortened V by 3 bases and J by 1 base, and 10 bases separated the two germline ends. CDR3 size: 15 residues. The CDR3 bases are TGTGCCAGCAGTTTCGACGGGAGTTCCTACAATGAGCAGTTCTTC. Translated, it gives CASSFDGSSYNEQFF.

This clonotype was seen only a few times. This rearrangement joins TRBV11-2 to TRBJ1-4, with a possible D match to TRBD1 (5 bases). Trimming pared 2 bases from V and 2 bases from J, leaving 18 bases between. The CDR3 covers 18 residues. Germline V lookup: CDR1 SGHAT, CDR2 FQNNGV. The DNA of the CDR3 is TGTGCCAGCAGCTTAAGAGGCGGGGCAGGGCTCACTAATGAAAAACTGTTTTTT. Translated, it gives CASSLRGGAGLTNEKLFF.

The sample holds a few counts of this clonotype. The CDR3 loop reads CASSLDQTYNSPLHF. CDR3 in DNA: TGTGCCAGCAGCTTAGATCAGACCTATAATTCACCCCTCCACTTT. This chain links TRBV7-9 with TRBJ1-6; D not certain. Looked up from germline, CDR1 is SEHNR and CDR2 is FQNEAQ (reference sequence). Trimming pared 1 base from V and 2 bases from J, leaving 6 bases between. The CDR3 spans 15 residues.

CDR3 in DNA: TGTGCCACCGTAAGGGACAGGGGAATGGACAATGAGCAGTTCTTC. It is translated as CATVRDRGMDNEQFF. The rearrangement joins TRBV15 to TRBJ2-1, with 10 bases fitting TRBD1. The CDR3 is 15 amino acids. Per germline, CDR1 LNHNV and CDR2 YYDKDF (reference sequence). J lost 5 bases, V lost 8 bases, and 9 bases had no gene match.

This clonotype was detected a few times. The CDR3 loop is CSANRADKNQETQYF. CDR3 DNA sequence: TGCAGTGCTAATCGGGCAGACAAAAACCAAGAGACCCAGTACTTC. The rearrangement links TRBV20-1 to TRBJ2-5; D remains unclear. The ends were cut back, 4 bases at V and 0 bases at J, with 15 bases in the middle. Germline-derived CDR1 and CDR2 are DFQATT and SNEGSKA (reference sequence). The CDR3 is 15 amino acids.

This sequence joins TRBV12-3 or TRBV12-4 and TRBJ2-5; D is possibly TRBD2 (6 bases). CDR3 length: 15 residues. Trimming took 5 bases from V and 0 from J, leaving 13 bases between them. CDR3 DNA: TGTGCCAGCAGTCCGACTAGTTACAACCAAGAGACCCAGTACTTC. Protein: CASSPTSYNQETQYF.

The chain carries TRBV12-3 or TRBV12-4 and TRBJ2-3, with a possible D match to TRBD1 (5 bases). This CDR3 has 16 amino acids. The V end lost 6 bases, the J end lost 2 bases, and 18 bases lay between the germline ends. CDR3 coding DNA: TGTGCCAGCAGCGCCACCCGACAGTTAAACACAGATACGCAGTATTTT. It yields the protein CASSATRQLNTDTQYF.

The table lists this clonotype with many counts. The J gene is TRBJ2-3, the V gene TRBV29-1; D gene ambiguous. The CDR3 consists of 13 residues. CDR1 SQVTM and CDR2 ANQGSEA come from the germline V gene. The V gene lost 7 bases and the J gene lost 2 bases, with 13 bases spanning the gap. The CDR3 region is CSGAGRYTDTQYF. In DNA form, the CDR3 reads TGCAGCGGCGCCGGCAGATACACAGATACGCAGTATTTT.

J is TRBJ2-1 and V is TRBV12-3 or TRBV12-4; TRBD2 matches at 7 bases. The CDR3 is made up of 15 amino acids. J was trimmed by 2 bases and V by 7 bases; bases with no gene match: 8. The CDR3: CASTLGLAAYNEQFF. The CDR3 region has the DNA TGTGCCAGCACCTTAGGGCTAGCGGCCTACAATGAGCAGTTCTTC.

Only a few counts were recorded for this clonotype. The genes are TRBV29-1 and TRBJ2-1; 7 positions match TRBD2. Germline-derived CDR1 and CDR2 are SQVTM and ANQGSEA. CDR3 length equals 14 residues. V was clipped by 4 bases and J by 7 bases; unmatched bases: 10. Here the CDR3 reads CSVGGSEWGNEQFF. As DNA, the CDR3 is TGCAGCGTTGGCGGGAGTGAGTGGGGGAATGAGCAGTTCTTC.

The J gene is TRBJ2-7, the V gene TRBV12-3 or TRBV12-4; the match to TRBD2 covers 11 bases. This CDR3 has 16 residues. V lost 5 bases to trimming and J lost 5 bases; unmatched junction nucleotides: 11. The DNA of the CDR3 is TGTGCCAGCAGTCCCAGACTAGCGGGACCTCTAAACGAGCAGTACTTC. Translation: CASSPRLAGPLNEQYF.